This passage covers 9 T cell receptor beta chains from one sample sequenced in a study of shared clonotypes between healthy human individuals. Only in-frame clones appear in the TCRdb table, and some are missing; sequencing was by immunoSEQ multiplex PCR. The table has millions of clones, around 93% seen once. Positive CCR7 selection of CD45RO-negative cells yielded the naive CD8 cells, and terminally differentiated effector memory CD45RA+ cells were excluded. The specimen sequenced was naive CD8+ T cells from PBMCs. The receptors were sampled from a man between 18 and 35 years old in good health. Some clones in this sample may be carry-over from other donors' samples.

As to this clone: Other nucleotide sequences in the sample specify the same CDR3. The rearrangement joins TRBV20-1 to TRBJ2-7, with 7 bases matching TRBD2. Germline V gene lookup returns CDR1 DFQATT and CDR2 SNEGSKA (reference sequence). With 6 bases clipped from V and 6 bases from J, the junction kept 2 bases outside the gene matches. This CDR3 comprises 10 residues. The CDR3 sequence: CSAREGEQYF. CDR3 nucleotide sequence: TGCAGTGCCAGGGAGGGCGAGCAGTACTTC.

The chain is built from TRBV9 and TRBJ2-1; 10 positions match TRBD2. Germline V CDR1 and CDR2: SGDLS, YYNGEE. The V gene end was trimmed by 3 bases and the J gene end by 5 bases; junction bases not matched to a gene: 8. This CDR3 region has 16 residues. The CDR3, as DNA: TGTGCCAGCAGCGGACCCGGGACTAGCGCGAACAATGAGCAGTTCTTC. This codes for CASSGPGTSANNEQFF.

CDR3 coding DNA: TGTGCCAGCAGTGGGCGTGAGGGTCGGTGGGAGACCCAGTACTTC. Its translation is CASSGREGRWETQYF. V is TRBV27 and J is TRBJ2-5, with a tentative D call TRBD2 (5 bases). The CDR3 is 15 residues long. Germline V gene sequence: CDR1 MNHEY, CDR2 SMNVEV (reference sequence). V gave up 5 bases and J gave up 5 bases, with 18 bases separating them.

The V gene is TRBV4-1, the J gene TRBJ1-2; weak D call: TRBD1 (5 bases). There are 13 residues in the CDR3. Trimming took 1 base from V and 8 from J, leaving 11 bases between them. The germline V gene encodes CDR1 MGHRA and CDR2 YSYEKL. For the CDR3, the DNA is TGCGCCAGCAGCCAAGGGGACGGACGGGGCTACACCTTC. Residues: CASSQGDGRGYTF.

This rearrangement joins TRBV11-2 to TRBJ2-1; the D is unclear. With 1 base removed from V and 12 bases from J, the gap between germline ends came to 10 bases. CDR1 is SGHAT and CDR2 is FQNNGV in the germline V gene. This CDR3 has 12 amino acids. CDR3 region: CASSLGPLGQFF. CDR3 bases: TGTGCCAGCAGCTTAGGGCCCCTAGGGCAGTTCTTC.

This clone was detected only once. At one boundary the junction diverges from the germline segment, which might be a read error. This sequence joins TRBV7-2 and TRBJ2-1, with D perhaps TRBD1 or TRBD2 (5 bases each). CDR1 and CDR2 from the germline V gene are SGHTA and FQGNSA. The CDR3 spans 16 residues. The CDR3 loop reads CASSLGWQGPYHEQFF. Written as DNA, the CDR3 is TGTGCCAGCAGCTTAGGATGGCAGGGACCCTACCATGAGCAGTTCTTC.

The chain couples TRBV7-9 to TRBJ2-3; a possible D gene is TRBD1 (6 bases). The V end was cut by 5 bases, the J end by 4 bases, with 19 bases between. Per the germline V gene, CDR1 is SEHNR and CDR2 is FQNEAQ (reference sequence). CDR3 length equals 16 residues. The CDR3 region has the DNA TGTGCCAGCAGCCCATATCCGGGACAAGAAGCAGATACGCAGTATTTT. Protein product: CASSPYPGQEADTQYF.

This rearrangement joins TRBV6-5 to TRBJ2-4; 7 nucleotides line up with TRBD1. V lost 6 bases and J lost 9; bases outside the gene matches: 8. The CDR3 loop spans 13 amino acids. Germline lookup yields CDR1 MNHEY and CDR2 SVGAGI. Written as DNA, the CDR3 is TGTGCCAGCAGAAACAGGGCAGGGGGCATTCAGTACTTC. Its translation is CASRNRAGGIQYF.

J is TRBJ2-7 and V is TRBV14; D gene unclear. The length of the CDR3 is 14 residues. Germline assignment: CDR1 SGHDN and CDR2 FVKESK. The germline V and J ends were trimmed by 0 bases and 7 bases, with 13 bases remaining between them. CDR3 sequence reads: CASSQDSHSWEQYF. The CDR3 region has the DNA TGTGCCAGCAGCCAAGATTCTCACAGTTGGGAGCAGTACTTC.